This is a list of T cell receptor beta chains from one sample in a study of T cells in Graves' hyperthyroidism and ophthalmopathy. From the multiplex PCR reads, TCRdb called clonotypes with MiXCR, one entry per CDR3 protein. Found here are approximately 400,000 distinct CDR3 sequences, around 15% of them singletons; the top ten hold about 20%. Material for sequencing was blood. These receptors came from a woman aged 25 to 39 with Graves' ophthalmopathy. The CDR3 runs from the conserved cysteine through the conserved F or W. Each record gives: CDR3 protein, J gene, V gene.

CDR3aa: CASSHENEQFF; j_gene: TRBJ2-1; v_gene: TRBV14
CDR3aa: CASSSDLRGYTF; j_gene: TRBJ1-2; v_gene: TRBV5-5
CDR3aa: CAISDSHRAPNQPQHF; j_gene: TRBJ1-5; v_gene: TRBV10-3
CDR3aa: CASSFSWSGDEQYF; j_gene: TRBJ2-7; v_gene: TRBV28
CDR3aa: CSASGGTITDTQYF; j_gene: TRBJ2-3; v_gene: TRBV20-1
CDR3aa: CASSYGGAPNQPQHF; j_gene: TRBJ1-5; v_gene: TRBV6-5
CDR3aa: CASSTGLAGETQYF; j_gene: TRBJ2-5; v_gene: TRBV6-1
CDR3aa: CASSYSGPRNLNTEAFF; j_gene: TRBJ1-1; v_gene: TRBV6-2/TRBV6-3
CDR3aa: CSARGLNEKLFF; j_gene: TRBJ1-4; v_gene: TRBV20-1
CDR3aa: CASSNLEGANTEAFF; j_gene: TRBJ1-1; v_gene: TRBV2
CDR3aa: CASSWDRACGNTIYF; j_gene: TRBJ1-3; v_gene: TRBV11-3
CDR3aa: CASSLTGGRAGELFF; j_gene: TRBJ2-2; v_gene: TRBV7-3
CDR3aa: CASSLPSGVAGGELFF; j_gene: TRBJ2-2; v_gene: TRBV5-1
CDR3aa: CAISDKDRTAATNEKLFF; j_gene: TRBJ1-4; v_gene: TRBV10-3
CDR3aa: CASSGLTGKGLKLFF; j_gene: TRBJ1-4; v_gene: TRBV6-1
CDR3aa: CASSIGVHSNEKLFF; j_gene: TRBJ1-4; v_gene: TRBV19
CDR3aa: CASSFSTSGGSDTQYF; j_gene: TRBJ2-3; v_gene: TRBV11-2
CDR3aa: CASSLGWGMNTEAFF; j_gene: TRBJ1-1; v_gene: TRBV7-6
CDR3aa: CASSEAVPTYEQYF; j_gene: TRBJ2-7; v_gene: TRBV6-1
CDR3aa: CASTGLAGGYEQFF; j_gene: TRBJ2-1; v_gene: TRBV12-3/TRBV12-4
CDR3aa: CASSQSSGTGVYGELFF; j_gene: TRBJ2-2; v_gene: TRBV3-1
CDR3aa: CASSPLPHRTSTNEKLFF; j_gene: TRBJ1-4; v_gene: TRBV18
CDR3aa: CASRSGLGTGLSGANVLTF; j_gene: TRBJ2-6; v_gene: TRBV28
CDR3aa: CASSKGQWPQPQHF; j_gene: TRBJ1-5; v_gene: TRBV19
CDR3aa: CAWSGPGMRAYEQYF; j_gene: TRBJ2-7; v_gene: TRBV30
CDR3aa: CASNWGSDTQYF; j_gene: TRBJ2-3; v_gene: TRBV6-4
CDR3aa: CSVAQGTYEQYF; j_gene: TRBJ2-7; v_gene: TRBV30
CDR3aa: CASSFSGGAKNIQYF; j_gene: TRBJ2-4; v_gene: TRBV28
CDR3aa: CASRFTQGKQYF; j_gene: TRBJ2-7; v_gene: TRBV28
CDR3aa: CASGEDNNYGYTF; j_gene: TRBJ1-2; v_gene: TRBV9
CDR3aa: CSASGSGGTYNEQFF; j_gene: TRBJ2-1; v_gene: TRBV20-1
CDR3aa: CASSLAVGSGALSSYNEQFF; j_gene: TRBJ2-1; v_gene: TRBV7-2
CDR3aa: CASSFISFAGGLAGELFF; j_gene: TRBJ2-2; v_gene: TRBV27
CDR3aa: CATQLAGLWETQYF; j_gene: TRBJ2-5; v_gene: TRBV2
CDR3aa: CASSFVRDTQYF; j_gene: TRBJ2-3; v_gene: TRBV5-8
CDR3aa: CSASPIVGPQHF; j_gene: TRBJ1-5; v_gene: TRBV20-1
CDR3aa: CASSVDSGSPTSYEQYF; j_gene: TRBJ2-7; v_gene: TRBV9
CDR3aa: CSARVHNEQYF; j_gene: TRBJ2-7; v_gene: TRBV20-1
CDR3aa: CATVLTGTNEQYF; j_gene: TRBJ2-7; v_gene: TRBV15
CDR3aa: CASSLTTGHSPLHF; j_gene: TRBJ1-6; v_gene: TRBV12-3/TRBV12-4
CDR3aa: CASSPGRMNTEAFF; j_gene: TRBJ1-1; v_gene: TRBV28